This record covers a single T cell receptor (beta chain). This specimen belongs to a study of blood T cell repertoires in COVID-19. Study-level background: COVID-19 samples from acute and convalescent phases originated in the United States, Italy and Spain. PBMCs, B-cell-depleted T cells, or T cells were the source of the cDNA or gDNA that made up the material.

V was cut by 0 bases and J by 2 bases, with 8 bases left in between. The germline gives CDR1 SGHNT, CDR2 YYREEE (reference sequence). The CDR3 totals 14 residues. The assay was immunoSEQ multiplex PCR, and TCRdb's table has in-frame clones only and misses some. The table has hundreds of thousands of clones, around 90% seen once. J is TRBJ1-2 and V is TRBV5-4, with unresolved D. The sequenced material came from peripheral blood. The TCR sequence derives from a woman aged 18-30 years who had recovered from COVID-19. CDR3 in amino acids: CASSLDSDNYGYTF. The CDR3 DNA reads TGTGCCAGCAGCTTGGACAGTGACAACTATGGCTACACCTTC.